This is a list of T cell receptor beta chains from one sample in a study of T cell responses to AZD1222 COVID-19 vaccine. The table came from immunoSEQ multiplex PCR; TCRdb's copy has only in-frame clones and leaves some out. The sample consists of 150,000 to 200,000 clones, about 90% of them appearing once. The source was peripheral blood, collected on day 0 of AZD1222 vaccination. These receptor sequences come from an adult in good health. Each CDR3 is given with its conserved first and last residue. The order of the fields is D gene, V gene, J gene, clone size, CDR3 DNA, CDR3 protein. D genes are given only for firm matches. The size of a clone is reported for some rows only, either as once, few or many, or as a class for expanded clones.

.,TRBV10-2,TRBJ1-2,.,TGCGCCAGCAGTGAGGATCCTTTTACCCCGGGTATCGCATCGGTATATGGCTACACCTTC,CASSEDPFTPGIASVYGYTF
TRBD1,TRBV4-3,TRBJ1-6,.,TGCGCCAGCAGCCAAGTGGCAGGGGGCAATTCACCCCTCCACTTT,CASSQVAGGNSPLHF
TRBD1,TRBV28,TRBJ1-1,.,TGTGCCAGCAGATATCCGCGGCGGGACAGCCGGATGAACACTGAAGCTTTCTTT,CASRYPRRDSRMNTEAFF
.,TRBV10-1,TRBJ1-5,.,TGCGCCAGCAGTGTTAGCCGGGCGGTCAATCAGCCCCAGCATTTT,CASSVSRAVNQPQHF
TRBD2,TRBV5-4,TRBJ2-3,.,TGTGCCAGCAGCTTGGGGATGACTAGCGGGACGGATACGCAGTATTTT,CASSLGMTSGTDTQYF
TRBD1,TRBV19,TRBJ1-2,.,TGTGCCAGTAGGCACCCGCAGGGGGCTTTTGGCTACACCTTC,CASRHPQGAFGYTF
.,TRBV7-9,TRBJ1-2,.,TGTGCCAGCAGCTTCACGATGTATGGCTACACCTTC,CASSFTMYGYTF
.,TRBV27,TRBJ1-1,.,TGTGCCAGCAGTTTATGGTGGGGCGGGAACACTGAAGCTTTCTTT,CASSLWWGGNTEAFF
.,TRBV5-1,TRBJ1-2,.,TGCGCCAGCAGCCTGGATAATGGCTACACCTTC,CASSLDNGYTF
.,TRBV3-1/TRBV3-2,TRBJ1-1,.,TGTGCCAGCAGCCAAGCTCCGGGACGGCCGAACACTGAAGCTTTCTTT,CASSQAPGRPNTEAFF
.,TRBV10-1,TRBJ2-1,.,TGCGCCAGCAGTGTGAGCGGCTCCTACAATGAGCAGTTCTTC,CASSVSGSYNEQFF
TRBD1,TRBV11-3,TRBJ1-1,once,TGTGCCAGCAGCTTAGACCTAGGGGGCGCTGGGACTGAAGCTTTCTTT,CASSLDLGGAGTEAFF
.,TRBV9,TRBJ1-1,.,TGTGCCAGCAGCTCGGGACTGCGGAGCACTGAAGCTTTCTTT,CASSSGLRSTEAFF
.,TRBV5-1,TRBJ2-7,.,TGCGCCAGCAGCTTTTCGATAGGTCAGGACGAGCAGTACTTC,CASSFSIGQDEQYF
.,TRBV27,TRBJ1-6,.,TGTGCCAGCAGGTTGAGACAAGACGTCTCACCCCTCCACTTT,CASRLRQDVSPLHF
.,TRBV5-5,TRBJ2-2,once,TGTGCCAGCAGCTTGGGGGCCAGGGGGACTGTCGGGGAGCTGTTTTTT,CASSLGARGTVGELFF
.,TRBV5-6,TRBJ1-2,once,TGTGCCAGCAGCTTGTGGGAGCGAACGAACGGCTACACCTTC,CASSLWERTNGYTF
.,TRBV3-1/TRBV3-2,TRBJ1-2,.,TGTGCCAGCAGCCAAGTTATGGGTCTACCCCTTTTCATCTATGGCTACACCTTC,CASSQVMGLPLFIYGYTF
.,TRBV11-2,TRBJ2-7,.,TGTGCCAGCAGCTTACAACGCGGGACACAGGAGGCCTACGAGCAGTACTTC,CASSLQRGTQEAYEQYF
.,TRBV7-2,TRBJ1-1,.,TGTGCCAGCAGCATGGGACACGCTAACACTGAAGCTTTCTTT,CASSMGHANTEAFF
TRBD1,TRBV6-6,TRBJ1-2,.,TGTGCCAGCAGTTACTCCCCTCAGGGGGACTATGGCTACACCTTC,CASSYSPQGDYGYTF
.,TRBV19,TRBJ1-1,.,TGTGCCAGTAGTGCCTTGCTGGACGGGGGGACTGAAGCTTTCTTT,CASSALLDGGTEAFF
.,TRBV11-2,TRBJ1-1,.,TGTGCCACCGGGAGGAGGACTGAAGCTTTCTTT,CATGRRTEAFF
.,TRBV2,TRBJ2-5,.,TGTGCCAGCAGTGAAAAGGGGTACTCCCGAGAGGAAGAGACCCAGTACTTC,CASSEKGYSREEETQYF
.,TRBV7-2,TRBJ2-1,.,TGTGCCAGCAGCACGTCCGCTTTCGCCTACAATGAGCAGTTCTTC,CASSTSAFAYNEQFF
.,TRBV6-5,TRBJ1-5,.,TGTGCCAGTCGGACACATCGAGACAATCAGCCCCAGCATTTT,CASRTHRDNQPQHF
TRBD1,TRBV7-8,TRBJ1-6,.,TGTGCCAGCAGCCCGACAGGGGGAGGTTCACCCCTCCACTTT,CASSPTGGGSPLHF
TRBD1,TRBV24-1,TRBJ2-1,.,TGTGCCACAACCAAACAGGGGGACCCCTACAATGAGCAGTTCTTC,CATTKQGDPYNEQFF
.,TRBV7-2,TRBJ2-3,.,TGTGCCAGCAGATATGACAGTTACACAGATACGCAGTATTTT,CASRYDSYTDTQYF
.,TRBV30,TRBJ2-7,.,TGTGCCCGGGACGGCAACTCCTACGAGCAGTACTTC,CARDGNSYEQYF
.,TRBV25-1,TRBJ1-1,.,TGTGCCAGCAGATCCTTCATGAACACTGAAGCTTTCTTT,CASRSFMNTEAFF
.,TRBV7-2,TRBJ2-3,.,TGTGCCAGCAGCTTAAACCCTGGCGATACGCAGTATTTT,CASSLNPGDTQYF
.,TRBV6-5,TRBJ1-3,.,TGTGCCATACGGGACATAAACACCATATATTTT,CAIRDINTIYF
.,TRBV6-6,TRBJ1-1,.,TGTGCCAGTACTGGGGGGGCGAACACTGAAGCTTTCTTT,CASTGGANTEAFF
.,TRBV6-6,TRBJ2-7,.,TGTGCCAGCAGTTACTACAAGGACGGTTCTTACGAGCAGTACTTC,CASSYYKDGSYEQYF
TRBD1,TRBV10-3,TRBJ1-6,few,TGTGCCATCAGTGCCGGACAGGGGAATTCACCCCTCCACTTT,CAISAGQGNSPLHF
.,TRBV19,TRBJ2-2,.,TGTGCCAGTAGCCGGGGGACCGGGGAGCTGTTTTTT,CASSRGTGELFF
.,TRBV5-5,TRBJ1-5,.,TGTGCCAGCAGCTTGGGAGGGGTTGGCAATCAGCCCCAGCATTTT,CASSLGGVGNQPQHF
.,TRBV6-1,TRBJ2-3,.,TGTGCCAGCAGTGAATTGGGGGAGAGCATCACAGATACGCAGTATTTT,CASSELGESITDTQYF
.,TRBV15,TRBJ1-5,.,TGTGCCACCACCTCTGGGGGCTATAGCAATCAGCCCCAGCATTTT,CATTSGGYSNQPQHF
.,TRBV7-8,TRBJ2-3,.,TGTGCCAGCAGCTTTTTAAGGCAGGGAGGTAAAGATACGCAGTATTTT,CASSFLRQGGKDTQYF
TRBD1,TRBV7-8,TRBJ1-2,.,TGTGCCAGCAGCTTAGGGGGACAGGCGCCTAACTATGGCTACACCTTC,CASSLGGQAPNYGYTF
TRBD1,TRBV6-1,TRBJ1-5,.,TGTGCCAGCAGTGACCGGGACAGGGGCTCCCAGCATTTT,CASSDRDRGSQHF
.,TRBV6-6,TRBJ1-2,.,TGTGCCAGCCAAGCCACTACGACAGGCGGCTACACCTTC,CASQATTTGGYTF
.,TRBV2,TRBJ1-1,.,TGTGCCAGCAATGAGGGGCTGAACACTGAAGCTTTCTTT,CASNEGLNTEAFF
TRBD1,TRBV19,TRBJ1-1,.,TGTGCCGGGTCCGGGACAGGGGACACTGAAGCTTTCTTT,CAGSGTGDTEAFF
.,TRBV5-4,TRBJ2-2,.,TGTGCCAGCAGCTTCGACAGTAATCTGAACACCGGGGAGCTGTTTTTT,CASSFDSNLNTGELFF
TRBD1,TRBV5-6,TRBJ2-5,.,TGTGCCAGCAGCTTAGGGACAGTACAAGAGACCCAGTACTTC,CASSLGTVQETQYF
.,TRBV28,TRBJ1-4,.,TGTGCCAGCTCCCAGGGCCGTAATGAAAAACTGTTTTTT,CASSQGRNEKLFF
TRBD2,TRBV6-2/TRBV6-3,TRBJ2-1,.,TGTGCCAGCAGTTCGGTCGGGAGGGCCGTCTGGGATGAGCAGTTCTTC,CASSSVGRAVWDEQFF
.,TRBV18,TRBJ1-2,.,TGTGCCAGCTCACCACCTGAACCCACAGGGTCTAGAGGCTACACCTTC,CASSPPEPTGSRGYTF
TRBD1,TRBV3-1/TRBV3-2,TRBJ1-4,.,TGTGCCAGCAGCCTATCGACAGGGTACGATGAAAAACTGTTTTTT,CASSLSTGYDEKLFF
.,TRBV4-3,TRBJ2-5,.,TGCGCCAGCAGCCCTGGGGGGTCGGTCCAGTACTTC,CASSPGGSVQYF